This T cell receptor beta chain was profiled in a study of cytomegalovirus exposure and HLA in healthy donors. Turning to this clone: Its specificity is not known.

Study-level findings and limits: Association of a missense DCLRE1C variant with TCR beta V- and J-gene trimming was reported in a later analysis. Owing to their indistinguishability, certain V segments, notably TRBV6-2 and TRBV6-3, were excluded. There was a cluster of highly shared sequence variants that was likely a sequencing artifact.

This PCR relied on a set of 60 Vbeta primers and 13 Jbeta primers. This table comes from immunoSEQ multiplex PCR, and its TCRdb copy is limited to in-frame clones, with some not included. This repertoire shows over 150,000 clones, 80% found once; its top ten account for about 0.64%. This CDR3 spans 17 amino acids. Germline V gives CDR1 SGDLS, CDR2 YYNGEE. Trimming at V came to 3 bases and at J to 5 bases, leaving 11 bases not matched to a gene. This chain uses TRBV9 with TRBJ2-3, with 11 positions matching TRBD2. The source material was PBMCs. The receptor's source is a boy younger than 18 in good health and CMV-seronegative. For the CDR3, the DNA is TGTGCCAGCAGCGCTCGAGTAGCGGGGGGGCCAAGAGATACGCAGTATTTT. This sequence encodes CASSARVAGGPRDTQYF.